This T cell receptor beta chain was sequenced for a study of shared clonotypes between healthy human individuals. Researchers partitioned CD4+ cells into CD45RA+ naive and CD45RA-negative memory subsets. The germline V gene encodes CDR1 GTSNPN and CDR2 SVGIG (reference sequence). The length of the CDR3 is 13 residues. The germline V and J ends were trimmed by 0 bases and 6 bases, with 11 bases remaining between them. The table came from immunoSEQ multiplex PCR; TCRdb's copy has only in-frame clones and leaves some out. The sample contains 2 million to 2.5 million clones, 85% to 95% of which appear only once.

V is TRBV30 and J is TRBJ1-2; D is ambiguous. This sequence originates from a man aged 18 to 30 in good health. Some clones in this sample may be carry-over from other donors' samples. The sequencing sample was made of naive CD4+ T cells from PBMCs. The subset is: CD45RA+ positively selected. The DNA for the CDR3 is TGTGCCTGGAGTGTCACCGTCGAGGATGGCTACACCTTC. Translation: CAWSVTVEDGYTF.